This TCR beta chain comes out of a study of blood T cell repertoires in COVID-19. Across the study: Samples of COVID-19 (acute and convalescent) were obtained from the United States, Italy and Spain.

Generated by immunoSEQ multiplex PCR, the TCRdb table keeps only in-frame clones and is missing some. The table lists about 150,000 clones, almost 85% of them singletons, with 14% in the top ten. V lost 6 bases, J lost 5 bases, and 10 bases stayed unmatched. The CDR3 extends over 14 amino acids. CDR1 is KGHSH, CDR2 LQKENI, per germline. The sample consisted of peripheral blood. V usage is TRBV18 and J usage is TRBJ2-7; TRBD1 matches at 7 bases. This receptor was taken from a man between 18 and 29 years old with active or convalescent COVID-19. The CDR3 region is CASSQETGIHEQYF. Here the CDR3 DNA reads TGTGCCAGCTCGCAAGAGACAGGGATCCACGAGCAGTACTTC.